Each of the 9 T cell receptor beta chains below was sequenced from the same sample in a study of CD8 T cells in ankylosing spondylitis. TCRdb used MiXCR to reprocess the 5' RACE reads, holding one entry per CDR3 protein. The repertoire holds a few hundred thousand distinct CDR3 sequences, with less than 25% as singletons. Sample: blood, either unsorted or a sorted T cell fraction (not recorded which). The receptors come from a female donor with ankylosing spondylitis or in good health (not recorded which).

This clonotype was found many times. CDR3 nucleotides: TGTGCCAGCAGCTGGACAGGGCCCTCCTACGAGCAGTACTTC. It yields the protein CASSWTGPSYEQYF. The chain recombines TRBV5-6 with TRBJ2-7; 8 bases map to TRBD1. CDR1 SGHDT and CDR2 YYEEEE come from the germline V gene. Trimming at V came to 3 bases and at J to 0 bases, leaving 2 bases not matched to a gene. This CDR3 contains 14 residues.

This rearrangement joins TRBV30 to TRBJ2-7, with D tentatively TRBD2 (5 bases). With 1 base removed from V and 5 bases from J, the gap between germline ends came to 9 bases. CDR1 is GTSNPN and CDR2 is SVGIG in the germline V gene (reference sequence). This CDR3 is built from 12 residues. In DNA, the CDR3 is TGTGCCTGGAGTGCGAGGGCCGACGAGCAGTACTTC. Its translation: CAWSARADEQYF.

This sequence joins TRBV28 and TRBJ2-7, with 10 positions matching TRBD2. Germline V gives CDR1 MDHEN, CDR2 SYDVKM. There are 15 residues in the CDR3. The V and J ends lost 5 bases and 3 bases, in that order; junction bases with no gene match: 7. CDR3 loop: CASSPALAGFYEQYF. Here the CDR3 DNA reads TGTGCCAGCAGTCCAGCACTAGCGGGGTTCTACGAGCAGTACTTC.

This clonotype showed up just a few times. The V call is TRBV7-2, the J call TRBJ2-3, with D uncertain. This CDR3 is built from 15 residues. Germline assignment: CDR1 SGHTA and CDR2 FQGNSA. V was clipped by 0 bases and J by 0 bases, with 7 bases between them. CDR3 sequence reads: CASSLARPSTDTQYF. The DNA of the CDR3 is TGTGCCAGCAGCTTAGCGCGTCCTAGCACAGATACGCAGTATTTT.

This chain connects TRBV20-1 to TRBJ2-7; 9 bases match TRBD2. The CDR3 totals 14 residues. V shed 8 bases and J 3 bases; nucleotides not matched to a gene: 11. CDR1 DFQATT and CDR2 SNEGSKA come from the germline V gene (reference sequence). CDR3 nucleotide sequence: TGCAGTACCAGATGGGGACTAGCCTTCTACGAGCAGTACTTC. Protein: CSTRWGLAFYEQYF.

The rearrangement joins TRBV5-5 to TRBJ2-1; D is perhaps TRBD2 (5 bases). Trimming removed 1 base from V and 6 bases from J, with 14 bases in between. Germline V gene lookup returns CDR1 SGHKS and CDR2 YYEKEE (reference sequence). This CDR3 region has 15 residues. The CDR3 protein is CASSLNGLPANEQFF. In DNA, the CDR3 is TGTGCCAGCAGCTTGAATGGACTCCCTGCCAATGAGCAGTTCTTC. The variable domain in full, completed from reference TRBV5-5 and TRBJ2-1, reads DAGVTQSPTHLIKTRGQQVTLRCSPISGHKSVSWYQQVLGQGPQFIFQYYEKEERGRGNFPDRFSARQFPNYSSELNVNALLLGDSALYLCASSLNGLPANEQFFGPGTRLTVL.

The chain has TRBV7-2 and TRBJ2-1; D possibly corresponds to TRBD1 (5 bases). Per germline, CDR1 SGHTA and CDR2 FQGNSA. CDR3 size: 13 residues. The V and J ends lost 6 bases and 9 bases respectively, with 15 bases between them. The CDR3 reads CASSPLWQGEQFF. The CDR3 region has the DNA TGTGCCAGCAGTCCCCTCTGGCAGGGTGAGCAGTTCTTC. The full variable domain, with the rest looked up from reference TRBV7-2 and TRBJ2-1, is GAGVSQSPSNKVTEKGKDVELRCDPISGHTALYWYRQSLGQGLEFLIYFQGNSAPDKSGLPSDRFSAERTGGSVSTLTIQRTQQEDSAVYLCASSPLWQGEQFFGPGTRLTVL.

This clonotype showed up just a few times. J is TRBJ2-5 and V is TRBV3-1; 8 nucleotides line up with TRBD2. The V and J ends lost 0 bases and 3 bases, in that order; junction bases with no gene match: 3. Looked up from germline, CDR1 is LGHDT and CDR2 is YNNKEL (reference sequence). The CDR3 length is 15 residues. As DNA, the CDR3 is TGTGCCAGCAGCCAAGATCAAGCGGGAGAAGAGACCCAGTACTTC. Protein: CASSQDQAGEETQYF.

This clonotype occurred many times. V usage is TRBV7-2 and J usage is TRBJ2-5, with TRBD1 as a possible D gene (5 bases). This CDR3 region has 15 residues. The germline V gene encodes CDR1 SGHTA and CDR2 FQGNSA. V was trimmed by 3 bases and J by 3 bases, leaving 14 bases between them. In DNA form, the CDR3 reads TGTGCCAGCAGCTTTACTCCTCAAGGGGAAGAGACCCAGTACTTC. Protein: CASSFTPQGEETQYF.